The 30 T cell receptor beta chains in this list originate from one sample, sequenced in a study of high-grade serous ovarian cancer treatment subgroups. Tumor samples were obtained before definitive surgery or chemotherapy. Produced via immunoSEQ multiplex PCR; TCRdb's table is partial and in-frame only. The data show approximately 2,100 clones, with over 70% seen just once and just under 8.5% held by the top ten. Sequenced: tumor tissue. The receptors here all came from a human donor with high-grade serous ovarian cancer.

The table lists this clone with a few counts. The chain combines TRBV28 with TRBJ1-1; perhaps TRBD1 as D (6 bases). Germline loops: CDR1 MDHEN, CDR2 SYDVKM. V shed 3 bases and J shed 5 bases, with 13 bases lying between them. The CDR3 has 14 amino acids. The CDR3 region has the DNA TGTGCCAGCAGTTTGGGGGGCGCGTCGACTGAAGCTTTCTTT. Its protein product is CASSLGGASTEAFF. Using reference TRBV28 and TRBJ1-1 for the parts outside the CDR3, the full variable domain is DVKVTQSSRYLVKRTGEKVFLECVQDMDHENMFWYRQDPGLGLRLIYFSYDVKMKEKGDIPEGYSVSREKKERFSLILESASTNQTSMYLCASSLGGASTEAFFGQGTRLTVV.

This rearrangement joins TRBV19 to TRBJ1-5, with 7 bases aligning to TRBD1. CDR3 length: 17 amino acids. With V trimmed by 2 bases and J by 1 base, 8 bases remained unmatched. The germline V gene has CDR1 LNHDA and CDR2 SQIVND (reference sequence). CDR3 residues: CASSITGERWSNQPQHF. DNA for the CDR3: TGTGCCAGTAGTATAACAGGGGAGCGGTGGAGCAATCAGCCCCAGCATTTT.

The sample holds one count of this clone. The V gene is TRBV10-3, the J gene TRBJ2-1; perhaps TRBD2 as D (6 bases). CDR3 length: 16 residues. From germline, CDR1 is ENHRY and CDR2 SYGVKD. V was cut by 5 bases and J by 7 bases, with 21 bases left in between. The CDR3, as DNA: TGTGCCATCAGTAACCCCCGGGACTCAACCAGGAATGAGCAGTTCTTC. Its translation is CAISNPRDSTRNEQFF.

V is TRBV7-8 and J is TRBJ2-7, with unresolved D. The CDR3 loop spans 15 amino acids. CDR1 SGHVS and CDR2 FQNEAQ come from the germline V gene. V lost 2 bases and J lost 4, with 15 bases in between. The CDR3 sequence: CASSLTNGPLYEQYV. In DNA, the CDR3 is TGTGCCAGCAGCTTAACCAACGGCCCCTTATACGAGCAGTACGTC.

The genes are TRBV11-3 and TRBJ1-2, with D perhaps matching TRBD1 (5 bases). Between the trimmed V and J ends, which lost 1 base and 7 bases, there was a span of 10 bases. The CDR3 has 13 residues. Germline CDR1 SGHNT, CDR2 YENEEA. The CDR3 bases are TGTGCCAGCAGCTTAGCTGGGGGTGGTGGCTACACCTTC. This sequence encodes CASSLAGGGGYTF.

This clone showed up just a few times. The chain carries TRBV7-2 and TRBJ1-2, with D perhaps matching TRBD1 (5 bases). Trimming removed 1 base at V and 5 bases at J, with 8 bases between. The CDR3 totals 13 residues. Looked up from germline, CDR1 is SGHTA and CDR2 is FQGNSA. CDR3 region: CASSLGGSYGYTF. DNA of the CDR3: TGTGCCAGCAGCTTAGGGGGGAGTTATGGCTACACCTTC.

J is TRBJ2-5 and V is TRBV7-2; no definite D call. Germline loops: CDR1 SGHTA, CDR2 FQGNSA. V lost 1 base to trimming and J lost 2 bases, with 8 bases between them. The CDR3 extends over 14 amino acids. The CDR3 sequence: CASSLVTFQETQYF. CDR3 nucleotide sequence: TGTGCCAGCAGCTTAGTAACGTTTCAAGAGACCCAGTACTTC.

The chain joins TRBV4-3 to TRBJ2-1, with 11 bases matching TRBD1. The CDR3 is 16 amino acids. The trim removed 4 bases at V and 6 bases at J, leaving 8 bases unmatched. Germline CDR1 and CDR2: LGHNA and YSLEER. CDR3 residues: CASSLARTGGLNEQFF. In DNA form, the CDR3 reads TGCGCCAGCAGCCTGGCCCGGACAGGGGGCCTCAATGAGCAGTTCTTC.

This sequence joins TRBV18 and TRBJ1-2, with 8 nucleotides matching TRBD1. J was trimmed by 4 bases and V by 2 bases; bases with no gene match: 12. Germline V gene lookup returns CDR1 KGHSH and CDR2 LQKENI. The CDR3 loop spans 17 amino acids. The CDR3 loop reads CASSPVAPTGQVYGYTF. The DNA of the CDR3 is TGTGCCAGCTCACCAGTCGCCCCCACGGGACAGGTCTATGGCTACACCTTC.

The chain combines TRBV7-8 with TRBJ2-3, with TRBD2 identical over 11 bases. The V gene end was trimmed by 5 bases and the J gene end by 6 bases; junction bases not matched to a gene: 19. Germline lookup yields CDR1 SGHVS and CDR2 FQNEAQ. The CDR3 is 19 residues long. This chain's CDR3 is CASSPGGASGGLMQDTQYF. The CDR3 coding sequence is TGTGCCAGCAGCCCAGGGGGGGCTAGCGGGGGGCTGATGCAGGATACGCAGTATTTT. The full variable domain, with the rest looked up from reference TRBV7-8 and TRBJ2-3, is GAGVSQSPRYKVAKRGQDVALRCDPISGHVSLFWYQQALGQGPEFLTYFQNEAQLDKSGLPSDRFFAERPEGSVSTLKIQRTQQEDSAVYLCASSPGGASGGLMQDTQYFGPGTRLTVL.

The chain combines TRBV6-6 with TRBJ1-1; TRBD1 matches at 9 bases. The CDR3 loop spans 16 amino acids. Germline trimming cut 5 bases from V and 1 base from J; bases unmatched to any gene: 8. Germline CDR1 reads MNHNY; CDR2 reads SVGAGI (reference sequence). The CDR3 region has the DNA TGTGCCAGCAGTGCGACACAGGGGGCGGAGAACACTGAAGCTTTCTTT. Translation: CASSATQGAENTEAFF.

This chain uses TRBV2 with TRBJ1-1; D may be TRBD1 (6 bases). The germline gives CDR1 SNHLY, CDR2 FYNNEI. This CDR3 comprises 15 residues. V was pared by 4 bases and J by 1 base, with 13 bases between. This chain's CDR3 is CASSAGGRGNTEAFF. Written as DNA, the CDR3 is TGTGCCAGCAGTGCTGGAGGCAGGGGGAACACTGAAGCTTTCTTT.

This clone was counted a few times. The rearrangement uses TRBV7-2 and TRBJ1-5; D not resolved. Trimming left V 2 bases short and J 4 bases short, with 6 bases between. Germline CDR1 and CDR2: SGHTA and FQGNSA. This CDR3 contains 13 residues. As DNA, the CDR3 is TGTGCCAGCAGCTTAAACGTTAATCAGCCCCAGCATTTT. Protein sequence: CASSLNVNQPQHF.

The V call is TRBV5-4, the J call TRBJ2-3; 9 bases map to TRBD2. Germline V gene sequence: CDR1 SGHNT, CDR2 YYREEE (reference sequence). The CDR3 contains 17 residues. The V and J ends lost 4 bases and 0 bases, in that order; junction bases with no gene match: 9. CDR3 in amino acids: CASSRSGGPPSTDTQYF. Written as DNA, the CDR3 is TGTGCCAGCAGCCGGAGCGGGGGGCCCCCTAGCACAGATACGCAGTATTTT. Based on the CDR3 plus reference TRBV5-4 and TRBJ2-3, the full variable domain is ETGVTQSPTHLIKTRGQQVTLRCSSQSGHNTVSWYQQALGQGPQFIFQYYREEENGRGNFPPRFSGLQFPNYSSELNVNALELDDSALYLCASSRSGGPPSTDTQYFGPGTRLTVL.

This sequence joins TRBV27 and TRBJ2-3, with 9 bases identical to TRBD2. Germline CDR1 reads MNHEY; CDR2 reads SMNVEV (reference sequence). With V trimmed by 3 bases and J by 3 bases, 7 bases remained unmatched. CDR3 length: 16 amino acids. The CDR3 coding sequence is TGTGCCAGCAGTTTTCTAGGCGGGGGGGAGACAGATACGCAGTATTTT. Translated, it gives CASSFLGGGETDTQYF.

V is TRBV6-6 and J is TRBJ1-6; 7 bases agree with TRBD1. Germline CDR1 MNHNY, CDR2 SVGAGI (reference sequence). CDR3 length: 15 amino acids. The ends lost 0 bases at V and 5 bases at J; junction bases unmatched: 1. The CDR3 is CASSYSGTDNSPLHF. DNA for the CDR3: TGTGCCAGCAGTTACTCCGGGACAGATAATTCACCCCTCCACTTT.

The chain couples TRBV6-6 to TRBJ2-2; D is ambiguous. This CDR3 has 12 residues. V lost 6 bases to trimming and J lost 12 bases, with 14 bases between them. Germline values: CDR1 MNHNY, CDR2 SVGAGI (reference sequence). CDR3 nucleotides: TGTGCCAGCAGCACGGACGGCAGGAAGCTGTTTTTT. It codes for CASSTDGRKLFF.

The rearrangement joins TRBV19 to TRBJ2-1; TRBD2 is a possible D gene (7 bases). The CDR3 covers 16 residues. V lost 10 bases, J lost 2 bases, and 21 bases lay in between. The germline gives CDR1 LNHDA, CDR2 SQIVND (reference sequence). The CDR3 here is CATRGAAGATYNEQFF. The DNA of the CDR3 is TGTGCCACCCGAGGGGCCGCGGGGGCTACCTACAATGAGCAGTTCTTC.

This chain uses TRBV6-6 with TRBJ1-1; D not resolved. CDR1 is MNHNY and CDR2 is SVGAGI in the germline V gene (reference sequence). The CDR3 runs 10 residues. In DNA form, the CDR3 reads TGTGCTACCGGAGACACTGAAGCTTTCTTT. As protein: CATGDTEAFF.

The genes are TRBV15 and TRBJ2-1, with 8 positions matching TRBD2. Germline CDR1 LNHNV, CDR2 YYDKDF (reference sequence). V lost 5 bases to trimming and J lost 8 bases; unmatched junction nucleotides: 14. This CDR3 is 16 amino acids long. Here the CDR3 DNA reads TGTGCCACCAGCGGATTTTATTCGGGACTAGGAGATGAGCAGTTCTTC. Its translation: CATSGFYSGLGDEQFF. The whole variable domain, filled in from reference TRBV15 and TRBJ2-1, reads DAMVIQNPRYQVTQFGKPVTLSCSQTLNHNVMYWYQQKSSQAPKLLFHYYDKDFNNEADTPDNFQSRRPNTSFCFLDIRSPGLGDTAMYLCATSGFYSGLGDEQFFGPGTRLTVL.

The chain uses TRBV7-7 and TRBJ2-5; TRBD2 matches at 9 bases. V shed 2 bases, J shed 2 bases, and the junction held 6 bases outside the gene matches. Germline assignment: CDR1 SSHAT and CDR2 FNYEAQ (reference sequence). CDR3 size: 16 residues. CDR3 region: CASSLSGAGGQETQYF. The CDR3 bases are TGTGCCAGCAGCTTAAGCGGTGCGGGGGGGCAAGAGACCCAGTACTTC.

This clone was recorded a few times. One end of the junction fails to match germline, which may point to a read error. This sample includes further DNA sequences coding for the same CDR3. The chain carries TRBV7-7 and TRBJ2-2; D may be TRBD1 (6 bases). Germline V lookup: CDR1 SSHAT, CDR2 FNYEAQ (reference sequence). CDR3 length: 15 residues. The DNA for the CDR3 is TGTGCTAGCAGCCAGCGGACAGAGGGCACCGGGGAGCTGTTTTTT. Translation: CASSQRTEGTGELFF.

This clone has only a few counts. The J gene is TRBJ1-6, the V gene TRBV7-2, with D unclear. Germline V CDR1 and CDR2: SGHTA, FQGNSA. This CDR3 has 13 amino acids. V lost 5 bases and J 8 bases, leaving 10 bases between the germline ends. DNA for the CDR3: TGTGCCAGCAGCCCAAGCCGGTATTCACCCCTCCACTTT. It translates to CASSPSRYSPLHF.

This clone is a singleton in its sample. The CDR3 DNA reads TGTGCCAGCAGTGGGCTGCAGTTCGGGGAGCTGTTTTTT. Protein product: CASSGLQFGELFF. The chain is built from TRBV25-1 and TRBJ2-2; the D is unclear. V lost 4 bases, J lost 7 bases, and 10 bases lay in between. Germline loops: CDR1 MGHDK, CDR2 SYGVNS. CDR3 length: 13 amino acids.

The DNA for the CDR3 is TGTGCCAGCAGCCCCAGCGACAGCAATCAGCCCCAGCATTTT. This gives the protein CASSPSDSNQPQHF. The V gene is TRBV6-6, the J gene TRBJ1-5; no reliable D call. CDR1 is MNHNY and CDR2 is SVGAGI in the germline V gene (reference sequence). This CDR3 has 14 residues. Trimming took 6 bases from V and 1 from J, leaving 10 bases between them.

As regards this clone: The junction departs from the called germline gene at one end, perhaps through a read error. The chain carries TRBV5-4 and TRBJ2-1; D not certain. The CDR3 covers 15 residues. Germline V gene sequence: CDR1 SGHNT, CDR2 YYREEE (reference sequence). The CDR3 nucleotides read TGTGCCAGCAGCAGAATTGAAGCATCCTACAATGGGCAGTTCTTC. Translation gives CASSRIEASYNGQFF.

V is TRBV19 and J is TRBJ1-4; 9 bases map to TRBD1. The CDR3 is 15 amino acids. J gave up 1 base and V 6 bases, and 3 bases lay outside the gene matches. Germline CDR1 and CDR2: LNHDA and SQIVND (reference sequence). This CDR3 reads CASSPTGGTNEKLFF. CDR3 DNA sequence: TGTGCCAGTAGCCCGACAGGGGGAACTAATGAAAAACTGTTTTTT.

V gene TRBV6-1 combines with J gene TRBJ2-7; maybe TRBD1 (6 bases). This CDR3 is 14 amino acids long. Germline V gene data show CDR1 as MNHNS and CDR2 as SASEGT. V lost 8 bases, J lost 0 bases, and 14 bases lay in between. CDR3 amino acids: CASDPGHSSYEQYF. The CDR3 DNA reads TGTGCCAGCGACCCGGGACACAGCTCCTACGAGCAGTACTTC.

The V call is TRBV7-9, the J call TRBJ2-2, with D tentatively TRBD2 (5 bases). Germline CDR1 and CDR2: SEHNR and FQNEAQ (reference sequence). Trimming took off 5 bases at V and 5 bases at J, with 15 bases between the two ends. This CDR3 is 15 amino acids long. The CDR3 DNA is TGTGCCAGCAGCCCGGAGGCCGGGAAAACCGGGGAGCTGTTTTTT. Amino acid sequence: CASSPEAGKTGELFF. Combining the CDR3 with reference TRBV7-9 and TRBJ2-2 gives the whole variable domain DTGVSQNPRHKITKRGQNVTFRCDPISEHNRLYWYRQTLGQGPEFLTYFQNEAQLEKSRLLSDRFSAERPKGSFSTLEIQRTEQGDSAMYLCASSPEAGKTGELFFGEGSRLTVL.

The gene calls are TRBV18 and TRBJ1-1, with a possible D match to TRBD1 (5 bases). The germline V gene has CDR1 KGHSH and CDR2 LQKENI. Trimming stripped 2 bases from V and 2 bases from J, with 12 bases between. CDR3 length equals 15 residues. CDR3 amino acids: CASSPKTVINTEAFF. As DNA, the CDR3 is TGTGCCAGCTCACCAAAGACAGTCATAAACACTGAAGCTTTCTTT.